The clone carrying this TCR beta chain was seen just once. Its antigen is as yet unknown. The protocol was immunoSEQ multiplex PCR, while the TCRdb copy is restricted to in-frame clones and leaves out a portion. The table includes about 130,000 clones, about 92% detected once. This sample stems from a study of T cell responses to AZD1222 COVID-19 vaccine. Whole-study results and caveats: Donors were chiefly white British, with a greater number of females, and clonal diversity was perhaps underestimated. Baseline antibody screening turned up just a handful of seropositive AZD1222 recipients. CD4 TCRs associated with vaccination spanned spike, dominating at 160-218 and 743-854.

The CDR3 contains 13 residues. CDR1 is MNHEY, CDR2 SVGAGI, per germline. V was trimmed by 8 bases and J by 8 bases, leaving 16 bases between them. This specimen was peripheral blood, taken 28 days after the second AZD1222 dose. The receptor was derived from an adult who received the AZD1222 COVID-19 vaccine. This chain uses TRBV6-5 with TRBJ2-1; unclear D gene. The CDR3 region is CASDRKGVDEQFF. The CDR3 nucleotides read TGTGCCAGCGACCGAAAGGGTGTTGATGAGCAGTTCTTC.